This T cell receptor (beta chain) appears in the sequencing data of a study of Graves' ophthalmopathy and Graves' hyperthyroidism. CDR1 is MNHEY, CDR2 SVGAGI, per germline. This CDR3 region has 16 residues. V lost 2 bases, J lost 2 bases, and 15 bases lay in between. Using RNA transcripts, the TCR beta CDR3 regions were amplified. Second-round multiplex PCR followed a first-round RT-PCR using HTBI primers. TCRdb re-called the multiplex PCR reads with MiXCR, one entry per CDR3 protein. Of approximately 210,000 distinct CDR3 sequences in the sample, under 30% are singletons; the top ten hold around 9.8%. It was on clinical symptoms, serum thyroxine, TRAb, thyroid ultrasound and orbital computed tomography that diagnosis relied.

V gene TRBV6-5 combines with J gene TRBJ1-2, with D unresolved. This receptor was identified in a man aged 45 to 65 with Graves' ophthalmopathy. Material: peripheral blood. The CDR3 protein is CASSYVKGSENYGYTF. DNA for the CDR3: TGTGCCAGCAGTTACGTAAAGGGATCAGAAAACTATGGCTACACCTTC.